These T cell receptor beta chains were read from a single sample in a study of T-cell reconstitution after alpha-beta-depleted transplantation in children. TCRdb called the PCR reads again in MiXCR, with one record for every CDR3 protein. Of hundreds of thousands of distinct CDR3 sequences in the sample, approximately 17% were seen once. The source material was PBMCs, mostly from graft donor cells, sampled 360 days after TCRalphabeta/CD19-depleted stem cell transplant. All receptors come from a male patient aged 2 to 10 who had a stem cell transplant for acute lymphoblastic leukemia, so the T cells may come from the graft donor. The CDR3 runs from the conserved cysteine through the conserved F or W. D genes are given only for firm matches. The size field is filled for only some rows; it gives once, few, many or a size class.

TRBJ2-2 | . | TRBV29-1 | few | TGCAGCGTTGCCTTAGTAGGCACCGGGGAGCTGTTTTTT | CSVALVGTGELFF
TRBJ2-2 | . | TRBV28 | many | TGTGCCAGCAGTTTAAACGGACGTACCGGGGAGCTGTTTTTT | CASSLNGRTGELFF
TRBJ2-1 | TRBD2 | TRBV4-3 | many | TGCGCCAGCAGCCAAAGCCTTCCCGGGACTAGGGTCCCTAATGGGCAGTTCTTC | CASSQSLPGTRVPNGQFF
TRBJ2-2 | . | TRBV2 | . | TGTGCCAGCAGTGTAGAGGGGAGTCTTAGATTGACCGGGGAGCTGTTTTTT | CASSVEGSLRLTGELFF
TRBJ1-4 | . | TRBV5-6 | few | TGTGCCAGCAGCTTGATAGAGGGTCTTAATGAAAAACTGTTTTTT | CASSLIEGLNEKLFF
TRBJ2-2 | TRBD1 | TRBV30 | many | TGTGCCTGGAAGACAGGGCTATACACCGGGGAGCTGTTTTTT | CAWKTGLYTGELFF
TRBJ2-3 | . | TRBV18 | . | TGTGCCAGCTCACCAGTGGCAGGCGACACAGATACGCAGTATTTT | CASSPVAGDTDTQYF
TRBJ1-4 | TRBD1 | TRBV29-1 | few | TGCAGCGCCTTGGACAGGGGGCATGAAAAACTGTTTTTT | CSALDRGHEKLFF
TRBJ2-5 | TRBD1 | TRBV4-2 | . | TGTGCCAGCAGCCAAGAAGCCCGGACAGGGGGAGAAGAGACCCAGTACTTC | CASSQEARTGGEETQYF
TRBJ2-7 | . | TRBV10-3 | . | TGTGCCATCAGTCGCGGTTCTGGGGGCTACGAGCAGTACTTC | CAISRGSGGYEQYF
TRBJ2-3 | TRBD2 | TRBV7-9 | few | TGTGCCAGCAGCCTCCGGCGGGGGGGCCCCGAAAGGGACACGCAGTATTTT | CASSLRRGGPERDTQYF
TRBJ2-7 | TRBD1 | TRBV4-2 | few | TGTGCCAGCAGCCAAGCTACAGGGGAATTCTACGAGCAGTACTTC | CASSQATGEFYEQYF
TRBJ2-2 | TRBD2 | TRBV12-3/TRBV12-4 | . | TGTGCCAGCAGCCCCTTGGGCGGTAGCGGGGGGGCCGGGGAGCTGTTTTTT | CASSPLGGSGGAGELFF
TRBJ1-1 | . | TRBV20-1 | once | TGCAGTGCTCTTATATTCGGGGGGACTGAAGCTTTCTTT | CSALIFGGTEAFF
TRBJ2-7 | . | TRBV20-1 | few | TGCAGTGCCACCGTTACGAACGAGCAGTACTTC | CSATVTNEQYF
TRBJ2-7 | . | TRBV7-9 | . | TGTGCCAGCAGCTTAGCGGCCACGGGGCAGTACTTC | CASSLAATGQYF
TRBJ2-2 | TRBD1 | TRBV29-1 | few | TGCAGCGGGGGACAGGGGATGGGCGCCGGGGAGCTGTTTTTT | CSGGQGMGAGELFF
TRBJ1-3 | . | TRBV11-2 | few | TGTGCCAGCAGCTCTACCGGGACGGTTCGAAACACCATATATTTT | CASSSTGTVRNTIYF
TRBJ2-7 | TRBD2 | TRBV7-2 | many | TGTGCCAGCAGCCTAGGCGGAGCGGGGATTTACGAGCAGTACTTC | CASSLGGAGIYEQYF
TRBJ2-5 | TRBD2 | TRBV29-1 | many | TGCAGCGTTAAGGGGGTACTAGCGGGAGGCGTCCAAGAGACCCAGTACTTC | CSVKGVLAGGVQETQYF
TRBJ1-4 | . | TRBV29-1 | few | TGCAGCGTTGAAGCGGGACCTAATGAAAAACTGTTTTTT | CSVEAGPNEKLFF
TRBJ2-7 | . | TRBV18 | few | TGTGCCAGCTCACCCGACTGGAAGGACGAGCAGTACTTC | CASSPDWKDEQYF
TRBJ2-7 | TRBD1 | TRBV4-3 | . | TGCGCCAGCAGCCATTTTAATACAGGGGAGAGCTTCTACGAGCAGTACTTC | CASSHFNTGESFYEQYF
TRBJ2-1 | . | TRBV5-1 | . | TGCGCCAGCAGCTTGGATTTCGGGGGAGAGCAGTTCTTC | CASSLDFGGEQFF
TRBJ2-2 | TRBD2 | TRBV4-2 | . | TGTGCCAGCAGCCAAGAGCCAGCGGGGTTAAACGGGGTCACCGGGGAGCTGTTTTTT | CASSQEPAGLNGVTGELFF
TRBJ2-3 | . | TRBV6-1 | . | TGTGCCAGCAGTATAGCCGGAGACGAGGGGCGAATCGCAGATACGCAGTATTTT | CASSIAGDEGRIADTQYF
TRBJ2-1 | TRBD2 | TRBV24-1 | . | TGTGCCACCAGTGATTTGGGGCTAGCGGGGGGAGTAGGGGATGAGCAGTTCTTC | CATSDLGLAGGVGDEQFF
TRBJ2-7 | TRBD2 | TRBV9 | few | TGTGCCAGCACTCGGGGGGGCCAAGGCGAGCAGTACTTC | CASTRGGQGEQYF
TRBJ2-1 | TRBD2 | TRBV28 | . | TGTGCCAGCAGTCCCCCCCGTTGGGAGGGCCTCGATGAGCAGTTCTTC | CASSPPRWEGLDEQFF
TRBJ1-6 | TRBD1 | TRBV3-1 | . | TGTGCCAGCAGCCAGGACAGGGTAGTATCACCCCTCCACTTT | CASSQDRVVSPLHF
TRBJ1-5 | . | TRBV28 | . | TGTGCCAGCAGCCCTGGACAAGATCAGCCCCAGCATTTT | CASSPGQDQPQHF
TRBJ2-1 | . | TRBV30 | once | TGTGCCTGGAGCAGGAGGGTATCCTACAATGAGCAGTTCTTC | CAWSRRVSYNEQFF
TRBJ2-3 | TRBD2 | TRBV7-2 | . | TGTGCCAGCAGTTTCGGACTAGCGGGAGCCAAAGATACGCAGTATTTT | CASSFGLAGAKDTQYF
TRBJ1-6 | . | TRBV6-1 | few | TGTGCCAGCTCCTCGGGGGTACGATCACCCCTCCACTTT | CASSSGVRSPLHF
TRBJ2-1 | . | TRBV5-1 | many | TGCGCCAGCAGCTACGCTAGGAATGAGCAGTTCTTC | CASSYARNEQFF
TRBJ2-7 | . | TRBV5-6 | . | TGTGCCAGCAGCCACCAGGGTGTAGGCTACGAGCAGTACTTC | CASSHQGVGYEQYF
TRBJ2-5 | . | TRBV10-3 | few | TGTGCCACCCAGGACGGACCCCCAGAGACCCAGTACTTC | CATQDGPPETQYF
TRBJ1-1 | TRBD1 | TRBV4-2 | few | TGTGCCAGCAGGGGGGACAGGGGCAACACTGAAGCTTTCTTT | CASRGDRGNTEAFF
TRBJ1-5 | . | TRBV4-3 | . | TGCGCCAGCAGCCAAGAGAAGCTCGGACACAATAGCAATCAGCCCCAGCATTTT | CASSQEKLGHNSNQPQHF
TRBJ2-3 | TRBD2 | TRBV7-2 | . | TGTGCCAGCAGCGTACTAGCGGGAGGCCCAGATACGCAGTATTTT | CASSVLAGGPDTQYF
TRBJ2-2 | . | TRBV2 | few | TGTGCCAGCACGGACGGGGAGCTGTTTTTT | CASTDGELFF
TRBJ2-3 | . | TRBV12-3/TRBV12-4 | few | TGTGCCAGCAGTTTCAGGGTGGTAGATACGCAGTATTTT | CASSFRVVDTQYF
TRBJ2-3 | TRBD1 | TRBV20-1 | . | TGCAGTGCTGGAGATGGACAGGGGATTGATACGCAGTATTTT | CSAGDGQGIDTQYF